This is a list of T cell receptor beta chains from one sample in a study of blood T cell repertoires in COVID-19. Sequencing used immunoSEQ multiplex PCR; TCRdb keeps in-frame clones, though not all of them. The repertoire holds roughly 26,000 clones, about 94% seen once, with about 4.1% in the top ten. Material: peripheral blood. The receptors come from a human donor with active COVID-19. The donor label of this sample is uncertain. Both conserved end residues are part of each CDR3. Not all rows give a size; the values are once, few, many and, for expanded clones, a class.

v_call: TRBV19
clone_size: once
j_call: TRBJ1-6
cdr3_aa: CASSIRQEFGSPLHF

v_call: TRBV5-1
clone_size: .
j_call: TRBJ2-1
cdr3_aa: CASRPGLANNEQFF

v_call: TRBV19
clone_size: .
j_call: TRBJ2-7
cdr3_aa: CASSMSEAVGYEQYF

v_call: TRBV27
clone_size: .
j_call: TRBJ1-3
cdr3_aa: CASSETARWISGNTIYF

v_call: TRBV4-1
clone_size: .
j_call: TRBJ2-5
cdr3_aa: CASSATRGETQYF

v_call: TRBV5-1
clone_size: .
j_call: TRBJ2-3
cdr3_aa: CASSPGTSGRGTDTQYF

v_call: TRBV3-1/TRBV3-2
clone_size: .
j_call: TRBJ1-5
cdr3_aa: CASSPRLANQPQHF

v_call: TRBV6-4
clone_size: once
j_call: TRBJ2-2
cdr3_aa: CASSSGQVNTGELFF

v_call: TRBV4-1
clone_size: .
j_call: TRBJ2-7
cdr3_aa: CASSQRTGLAGNYEQYF

v_call: TRBV7-8
clone_size: .
j_call: TRBJ2-1
cdr3_aa: CASSSRLAGSSEQFF

v_call: TRBV25-1
clone_size: .
j_call: TRBJ1-3
cdr3_aa: CASSTRGGTGNTIYF

v_call: TRBV27
clone_size: .
j_call: TRBJ2-5
cdr3_aa: CASEMQGRGLGETQYF

v_call: TRBV29-1
clone_size: .
j_call: TRBJ2-7
cdr3_aa: CSVEDRNEQYF

v_call: TRBV4-1
clone_size: .
j_call: TRBJ2-2
cdr3_aa: CASMISGTSGSPGELFF

v_call: TRBV11-2
clone_size: .
j_call: TRBJ2-5
cdr3_aa: CASSFAGDLAQYF

v_call: TRBV7-8
clone_size: .
j_call: TRBJ2-5
cdr3_aa: CASSLEQAYQETQYF

v_call: TRBV5-1
clone_size: .
j_call: TRBJ2-1
cdr3_aa: CASSLRVGRAVNEQFF

v_call: TRBV29-1
clone_size: once
j_call: TRBJ1-2
cdr3_aa: CSVEGQNYGYTF

v_call: TRBV11-2
clone_size: .
j_call: TRBJ2-5
cdr3_aa: CASSLVQAGSGTQYF

v_call: TRBV28
clone_size: .
j_call: TRBJ2-7
cdr3_aa: CASSGPTGLSSYEQYF

v_call: TRBV12-5
clone_size: .
j_call: TRBJ2-7
cdr3_aa: CASGTALAESSYEQYF

v_call: TRBV7-8
clone_size: .
j_call: TRBJ1-2
cdr3_aa: CASSASGQSYGYTF

v_call: TRBV11-3
clone_size: .
j_call: TRBJ2-1
cdr3_aa: CASSSTGARTNNEQFF

v_call: TRBV28
clone_size: once
j_call: TRBJ2-7
cdr3_aa: CASSVLGAPTYEQYF

v_call: TRBV7-2
clone_size: .
j_call: TRBJ2-1
cdr3_aa: CASSPRNEQFF

v_call: TRBV5-1
clone_size: .
j_call: TRBJ2-1
cdr3_aa: CASSLMGQGDNEQFF

v_call: TRBV19
clone_size: .
j_call: TRBJ1-1
cdr3_aa: CASRSRGQGPEAFF

v_call: TRBV6-6
clone_size: .
j_call: TRBJ2-1
cdr3_aa: CASSGGASGSDNEQFF

v_call: TRBV30
clone_size: .
j_call: TRBJ1-5
cdr3_aa: CAWTPGTGGFQPQHF

v_call: TRBV4-1
clone_size: .
j_call: TRBJ1-3
cdr3_aa: CASSPLGGDSGNTIYF

v_call: TRBV7-2
clone_size: .
j_call: TRBJ1-4
cdr3_aa: CASSSGTGYWNEKLFF

v_call: TRBV18
clone_size: .
j_call: TRBJ2-6
cdr3_aa: CASSSGQGSGANALTF

v_call: TRBV7-2
clone_size: .
j_call: TRBJ1-6
cdr3_aa: CASSVPGQPFSPLHF

v_call: TRBV5-1
clone_size: .
j_call: TRBJ2-1
cdr3_aa: CASSLHPGDFEQFF

v_call: TRBV7-9
clone_size: .
j_call: TRBJ1-3
cdr3_aa: CASSSGTGSGNTIYF

v_call: TRBV19
clone_size: .
j_call: TRBJ2-3
cdr3_aa: CASSIEFGSGQTSTDTQYF

v_call: TRBV25-1
clone_size: .
j_call: TRBJ2-1
cdr3_aa: CASSELLSAGGLNEQFF

v_call: TRBV5-1
clone_size: .
j_call: TRBJ2-5
cdr3_aa: CASSLVGDSRQETQYF

v_call: TRBV27
clone_size: .
j_call: TRBJ2-4
cdr3_aa: CASSLLSGSQGNIQYF

v_call: TRBV18
clone_size: once
j_call: TRBJ2-3
cdr3_aa: CASSPGGLPTDTQYF

v_call: TRBV19
clone_size: .
j_call: TRBJ2-7
cdr3_aa: CASSSDRRSYEQYF

v_call: TRBV4-2
clone_size: .
j_call: TRBJ2-3
cdr3_aa: CASSPRDRGRVTTSTDTQYF

v_call: TRBV7-9
clone_size: .
j_call: TRBJ1-6
cdr3_aa: CASSLGRVNSPLHF

v_call: TRBV7-2
clone_size: .
j_call: TRBJ2-3
cdr3_aa: CASSFVGREMGDTQYF

v_call: TRBV5-1
clone_size: .
j_call: TRBJ2-5
cdr3_aa: CASSPRGGRETQYF

v_call: TRBV11-2
clone_size: .
j_call: TRBJ1-4
cdr3_aa: CASTFGGANEKLFF

v_call: TRBV3-1/TRBV3-2
clone_size: .
j_call: TRBJ2-1
cdr3_aa: CASSLAGGPYNEQFF

v_call: TRBV11-3
clone_size: .
j_call: TRBJ2-3
cdr3_aa: CASSSEGGVWDTQYF

v_call: TRBV28
clone_size: .
j_call: TRBJ2-1
cdr3_aa: CASSLRQQYNEQFF

v_call: TRBV5-4
clone_size: .
j_call: TRBJ2-1
cdr3_aa: CASSSRLAGIDEQFF

v_call: TRBV27
clone_size: .
j_call: TRBJ2-7
cdr3_aa: CASRLSHSYEQYF

v_call: TRBV6-5
clone_size: .
j_call: TRBJ2-3
cdr3_aa: CASRQGGGTDTQYF

v_call: TRBV5-1
clone_size: .
j_call: TRBJ1-2
cdr3_aa: CASSRNRDGYTF

v_call: TRBV5-1
clone_size: .
j_call: TRBJ2-5
cdr3_aa: CASSLGDRSVLYF

v_call: TRBV5-1
clone_size: .
j_call: TRBJ2-1
cdr3_aa: CASSLSGISYNEQFF

v_call: TRBV10-3
clone_size: .
j_call: TRBJ1-2
cdr3_aa: CAIREGALGYGYTF